This TCR beta chain stems from a study of T cell responses to AZD1222 COVID-19 vaccine. Study-level points and caveats: Only a handful of individuals given AZD1222 were seropositive at baseline.

The CDR3 spans 19 residues. Worth noting for this clone: Its antigen is currently unknown.

Using immunoSEQ multiplex PCR, the repertoire was profiled, and TCRdb retains in-frame clones only, with some absent. Found here are 150,000 to 200,000 clones, about 89% of them singletons; the top ten hold 1% to 1.5%. The chain is built from TRBV7-5 and TRBJ1-5; the listed D gene, TRBD1, was not tested against the DNA. TRBV7-5 is described as a pseudogene. The origin of this receptor is an adult who received the AZD1222 COVID-19 vaccine. Material: peripheral blood, obtained 28 days after the second AZD1222 dose. The CDR3 DNA reads TGTGCCAGAAGCCCCCTATTCCTCCGTACTGGGACAGGGGATCAGCCCCAGCATTTT. Residues: CARSPLFLRTGTGDQPQHF.